Listed here are 16 T cell receptor beta chains from one sample, sequenced in a study of shared clonotypes between healthy human individuals. TCRdb's copy holds only in-frame clones and misses some; the assay was immunoSEQ multiplex PCR. This table holds 2 million to 2.5 million clones, more than 85% found once. Sequencing was performed on naive CD4+ T cells from PBMCs. Described subset: CD45RA+ positively selected. The origin of the receptors is a man aged 18 to 29 in good health. Some clones in this sample may be carry-over from other donors' samples.

In this sample, this clone turned up once. The chain uses TRBV29-1 and TRBJ2-7; 9 nucleotides line up with TRBD1. CDR1 SQVTM and CDR2 ANQGSEA come from the germline V gene. After removal of 6 bases from V and 3 bases from J, the junction contained 9 bases not matched to a gene. The CDR3 consists of 14 residues. Here the CDR3 DNA reads TGCAGCGTAGGACGGACAGGGGAAGGCTACGAGCAGTACTTC. Protein: CSVGRTGEGYEQYF.

The V and J genes are TRBV7-3 and TRBJ2-7, with D possibly TRBD2 on 6 matching bases. This CDR3 region has 15 residues. Germline assignment: CDR1 SGHTA and CDR2 FQGTGA. Trimming shortened V by 2 bases and J by 3 bases, and 14 bases separated the two germline ends. The CDR3 nucleotides read TGTGCCAGCAGCTTACAGGCGGGAATGAACTACGAGCAGTACTTC. Amino acids: CASSLQAGMNYEQYF.

The chain uses TRBV7-8 and TRBJ2-7, with a possible D match to TRBD2 (6 bases). This CDR3 spans 15 amino acids. With 5 bases removed from V and 2 bases from J, the gap between germline ends came to 16 bases. Germline V gene sequence: CDR1 SGHVS, CDR2 FQNEAQ. The CDR3 nucleotides read TGTGCCAGCAGCCCCTACCCGGGAGAAGCCTACGAGCAGTACTTC. Protein product: CASSPYPGEAYEQYF.

The rearrangement uses TRBV19 and TRBJ2-7; 9 nucleotides line up with TRBD1. Trimming at V came to 5 bases and at J to 3 bases, leaving 11 bases not matched to a gene. Looked up from germline, CDR1 is LNHDA and CDR2 is SQIVND (reference sequence). This CDR3 is built from 16 residues. The chain's CDR3 is CASSPQTGGAFYEQYF. The CDR3 DNA sequence: TGTGCCAGTAGTCCGCAAACAGGGGGCGCCTTCTACGAGCAGTACTTC. The full variable domain, rest sourced from reference TRBV19 and TRBJ2-7, is DGGITQSPKYLFRKEGQNVTLSCEQNLNHDAMYWYRQDPGQGLRLIYYSQIVNDFQKGDIAEGYSVSREKKESFPLTVTSAQKNPTAFYLCASSPQTGGAFYEQYFGPGTRLTVT.

V gene TRBV6-5 combines with J gene TRBJ1-4, with D unresolved. There are 14 residues in the CDR3. CDR1 and CDR2 from the germline V gene are MNHEY and SVGAGI. V shed 2 bases and J shed 6 bases, with 10 bases lying between them. DNA for the CDR3: TGTGCCAGCAGTTACACTGGGCGGGATGAAAAACTGTTTTTT. This codes for CASSYTGRDEKLFF.

The chain combines TRBV7-9 with TRBJ2-2; TRBD2 aligns across 11 bases. CDR3 size: 17 residues. J gave up 5 bases and V 2 bases, and 7 bases lay outside the gene matches. Germline assignment: CDR1 SEHNR and CDR2 FQNEAQ (reference sequence). The CDR3 region is CASSLKGLAEGTGELFF. The CDR3 bases are TGTGCCAGCAGCTTAAAGGGACTAGCGGAGGGGACCGGGGAGCTGTTTTTT.

The V and J genes are TRBV6-1 and TRBJ1-3; D not certain. Trimming took off 5 bases at V and 1 base at J, with 18 bases between the two ends. Germline V gives CDR1 MNHNS, CDR2 SASEGT. The CDR3 has 17 residues. The CDR3: CASSQGRGLLSGNTIYF. CDR3 DNA sequence: TGTGCCAGCAGTCAAGGGAGAGGGCTTCTATCTGGAAACACCATATATTTT.

This chain joins TRBV30 and TRBJ2-7; D is unresolved. The CDR3 contains 14 residues. Between the trimmed V and J ends, which lost 1 base and 2 bases, there was a span of 12 bases. Germline values: CDR1 GTSNPN, CDR2 SVGIG (reference sequence). The CDR3 DNA reads as TGTGCCTGGAGTGGTCTAGGCAGGCCCTACGAGCAGTACTTC. Translation gives CAWSGLGRPYEQYF.

This clone has a handful of counts. The V gene is TRBV25-1, the J gene TRBJ1-1, with a weak D call TRBD1 (5 bases). Germline loops: CDR1 MGHDK, CDR2 SYGVNS. The V end was cut by 4 bases, the J end by 1 base, with 10 bases between. The CDR3 covers 14 residues. The CDR3 loop reads CASSVNRKNTEAFF. The CDR3 coding sequence is TGTGCCAGCAGTGTAAACAGGAAGAACACTGAAGCTTTCTTT.

This clone has just one count. CDR3 nucleotide sequence: TGTGCCAGCAGCTTAATGGCGGGAGGGGTCGGGGAGCTGTTTTTT. This gives the protein CASSLMAGGVGELFF. The rearrangement links TRBV7-3 to TRBJ2-2; 9 nucleotides agree with TRBD2. CDR1 and CDR2 (germline): SGHTA, FQGTGA. The CDR3 length is 15 residues. V shed 1 base, J shed 7 bases, and the junction held 4 bases outside the gene matches.

About this clone itself: The sample contains more than one DNA sequence encoding this CDR3. The chain joins TRBV5-1 to TRBJ2-3, with 13 bases aligning to TRBD2. The germline gives CDR1 SGHRS, CDR2 YFSETQ. CDR3 length equals 16 residues. Trimming removed 3 bases from V and 1 base from J; junction bases left unmatched: 2. CDR3 coding DNA: TGCGCCAGCAGCTCCGGACTAGCGGGGGGCACAGATACGCAGTATTTT. Amino acid sequence: CASSSGLAGGTDTQYF.

This clone was detected only a few times. For the CDR3, the DNA is TGTGCCAGCAGCCCACGGCGGGAGCAGCCCCAGCATTTT. It yields the protein CASSPRREQPQHF. The genes are TRBV7-3 and TRBJ1-5; D uncertain. V lost 5 bases and J 7 bases, leaving 12 bases between the germline ends. Germline loops: CDR1 SGHTA, CDR2 FQGTGA. The CDR3 contains 13 residues.

V and J are TRBV11-2 and TRBJ1-1, with D possibly TRBD1 on 6 matching bases. With 4 bases removed from V and 5 bases from J, the gap between germline ends came to 11 bases. From germline, CDR1 is SGHAT and CDR2 FQNNGV. The CDR3 length is 13 residues. CDR3 sequence: CASSWTAGTEAFF. CDR3 sequence (DNA): TGTGCCAGCAGCTGGACAGCGGGTACTGAAGCTTTCTTT.

The gene calls are TRBV6-6 and TRBJ2-7, with TRBD2 matching 10 bases. Germline CDR1 and CDR2: MNHNY and SVGAGI (reference sequence). V shed 4 bases, J shed 4 bases, and the junction held 7 bases outside the gene matches. The CDR3 sequence is 15 residues long. The CDR3 reads CASSSTGLADYEQYF. CDR3 sequence (DNA): TGTGCCAGCAGTTCCACTGGACTAGCGGATTACGAGCAGTACTTC.

CDR3 region: CASSLGGRVYNEQFF. The CDR3 coding sequence is TGTGCCAGCAGCTTAGGCGGGAGAGTCTACAATGAGCAGTTCTTC. The rearrangement links TRBV7-2 to TRBJ2-1; 7 bases fit TRBD2. Looked up from germline, CDR1 is SGHTA and CDR2 is FQGNSA. V dropped 1 base and J dropped 3; count of bases not matched to a gene: 3. CDR3 length equals 15 residues.

The rearrangement joins TRBV7-2 to TRBJ2-3, with 15 positions matching TRBD2. Germline CDR1 and CDR2: SGHTA and FQGNSA. Losses at the gene ends were 8 bases for V and 6 bases for J; bases not matched to a gene: 12. The CDR3 extends over 17 amino acids. In nucleotides, the CDR3 is TGTGCCAGCGAGGACGGACTAGCGGGGGGGGTGTCGGATACGCAGTATTTT. The encoded protein is CASEDGLAGGVSDTQYF. The variable domain in full, with the rest retrieved from reference TRBV7-2 and TRBJ2-3, is GAGVSQSPSNKVTEKGKDVELRCDPISGHTALYWYRQSLGQGLEFLIYFQGNSAPDKSGLPSDRFSAERTGGSVSTLTIQRTQQEDSAVYLCASEDGLAGGVSDTQYFGPGTRLTVL.